These 9 T cell receptor beta chains came from one sample sequenced in a study of blood T cell repertoires in COVID-19. The method was immunoSEQ multiplex PCR; TCRdb's version includes in-frame clones alone and lacks a portion of them. The data contain approximately 250,000 clones, more than 75% of them singletons. The sample consisted of peripheral blood. All receptors come from a woman in her fifties or sixties who had recovered from COVID-19.

The chain's CDR3 is CASSPTTVTQETQYF. For the CDR3, the DNA is TGTGCCAGTAGTCCCACGACAGTTACCCAAGAGACCCAGTACTTC. The J gene is TRBJ2-5, the V gene TRBV19, with D perhaps matching TRBD1 (5 bases). Trimming took off 5 bases at V and 1 base at J, with 14 bases between the two ends. This CDR3 is 15 amino acids long. Germline V gene data show CDR1 as LNHDA and CDR2 as SQIVND (reference sequence).

The chain recombines TRBV27 with TRBJ1-6; 8 bases line up with TRBD1. The CDR3 loop spans 18 amino acids. Germline-derived CDR1 and CDR2 are MNHEY and SMNVEV (reference sequence). The V segment lost 7 bases and the J segment 0 bases; nucleotides outside the gene matches: 11. CDR3 loop: CASTLQWTGISYNSPLHF. The CDR3 DNA follows: TGTGCCAGCACCCTTCAATGGACAGGGATCTCCTATAATTCACCCCTCCACTTT.

The chain employs TRBV7-9 and TRBJ2-5, with 10 nucleotides matching TRBD1. Germline CDR1 is SEHNR and CDR2 is FQNEAQ (reference sequence). This CDR3 is 15 amino acids long. V lost 3 bases and J lost 4; bases outside the gene matches: 5. The CDR3 DNA reads as TGTGCCAGCAGCTTGAGGGGACAGGGGACAGAGACCCAGTACTTC. Protein: CASSLRGQGTETQYF.

CDR3 coding DNA: TGTGCCAGCAGCCAAGATAACGGACTGAGGACTGAAGCTTTCTTT. It codes for CASSQDNGLRTEAFF. This chain connects TRBV3-1 (or the pseudogene TRBV3-2) to TRBJ1-1; unclear D gene. The germline V gene encodes CDR1 LGHDT and CDR2 YNNKEL (reference sequence). V was trimmed by 0 bases and J by 5 bases, leaving 13 bases between them. CDR3 length: 15 residues.

The genes are TRBV9 and TRBJ2-3; 9 positions agree with TRBD2. J gave up 9 bases and V 4 bases, and 12 bases lay outside the gene matches. Germline V CDR1 and CDR2: SGDLS, YYNGEE. The CDR3 consists of 15 residues. CDR3 sequence: CASSIQAGGSATQYF. CDR3 nucleotide sequence: TGTGCCAGCAGCATACAAGCGGGGGGTTCTGCCACGCAGTATTTT.

The rearrangement links TRBV19 to TRBJ2-7; TRBD2 matches 11 bases. CDR1 is LNHDA, CDR2 SQIVND, per germline (reference sequence). CDR3 size: 14 residues. The ends lost 5 bases at V and 3 bases at J; junction bases unmatched: 3. DNA for the CDR3: TGTGCCAGTAGTCGACTAGCGGGGAACTACGAGCAGTACTTC. It is translated as CASSRLAGNYEQYF.

The chain joins TRBV11-2 to TRBJ2-3; 9 nucleotides match TRBD1. CDR3 length: 16 amino acids. The V segment lost 5 bases and the J segment 3 bases; nucleotides outside the gene matches: 9. Germline values: CDR1 SGHAT, CDR2 FQNNGV. The CDR3 reads CASSAWGQGRTDTQYF. The CDR3 nucleotides are TGTGCCAGCAGCGCATGGGGACAGGGTAGAACAGATACGCAGTATTTT.

The chain joins TRBV4-3 to TRBJ2-3; D call uncertain. The germline V and J ends were trimmed by 1 base and 1 base, with 12 bases remaining between them. The germline gives CDR1 LGHNA, CDR2 YSLEER. The CDR3 runs 16 residues. This CDR3 is CASSQGGSRGTDTQYF. The CDR3 DNA sequence: TGCGCCAGCAGCCAAGGAGGATCGAGAGGCACAGATACGCAGTATTTT.

The rearrangement joins TRBV19 to TRBJ2-2; D call uncertain. Trimming removed 5 bases from V and 4 bases from J, with 11 bases in between. The CDR3 extends over 14 amino acids. CDR1 is LNHDA, CDR2 SQIVND, per germline (reference sequence). The CDR3, as DNA: TGTGCCAGTAGTTTGGGCCCCTCCACCGGGGAGCTGTTTTTT. Translation: CASSLGPSTGELFF.